Listed below are T cell receptor beta chains from one sample, sequenced in a study of cytomegalovirus exposure and HLA in healthy donors. Some clones are missing from TCRdb's copy, which holds only in-frame ones; the method was immunoSEQ multiplex PCR. The sample lists 150,000 to 250,000 clones, more than 65% occurring once. The specimen was PBMCs. These receptors were collected from a girl aged 5 to 17 in good health and CMV-seropositive. CDR3s leave out the opening cysteine and the closing phenylalanine or tryptophan.

CDR3: ASSVTGIYPYGYT
V: TRBV7-9
J: TRBJ1-2

CDR3: ASSIGGGMNTEAF
V: TRBV19
J: TRBJ1-1

CDR3: ASSVGQYTEAF
V: TRBV9
J: TRBJ1-1

CDR3: ASSLLHGQTLSGANVLT
V: TRBV5-1
J: TRBJ2-6

CDR3: ASSFSQGIGYT
V: TRBV7-9
J: TRBJ1-2

CDR3: ASSDPGTVQETQY
V: TRBV25-1
J: TRBJ2-5

CDR3: SVVVSGTSGGWGPETQY
V: TRBV29-1
J: TRBJ2-5

CDR3: SVRRGSGNTIY
V: TRBV29-1
J: TRBJ1-3

CDR3: ASRGEGRMNTEAF
V: TRBV7-9
J: TRBJ1-1

CDR3: ASSSGNSYEQY
V: TRBV6-6
J: TRBJ2-7

CDR3: ASSPDSGLRANVLT
V: TRBV7-2
J: TRBJ2-6

CDR3: ASSLGGAQETQY
V: TRBV7-2
J: TRBJ2-5

CDR3: ASSSGTGAAQPQH
V: TRBV7-2
J: TRBJ1-5

CDR3: AWGAWDTDTQY
V: TRBV30
J: TRBJ2-3

CDR3: ASSQDRGIKGYNEQF
V: TRBV4-1
J: TRBJ2-1

CDR3: ASSVVGGAYNEQF
V: TRBV9
J: TRBJ2-1

CDR3: SVGQFYEQY
V: TRBV29-1
J: TRBJ2-7

CDR3: ASTLEESTDTQY
V: TRBV6-1
J: TRBJ2-3

CDR3: ASSPGQGAVGYT
V: TRBV27
J: TRBJ1-2

CDR3: ASSGLSGGRETQY
V: TRBV5-1
J: TRBJ2-5

CDR3: ASSFTGGTDTQY
V: TRBV27
J: TRBJ2-3

CDR3: AIQEPNSALH
V: TRBV10-3
J: TRBJ1-6

CDR3: ASSYGQESSYEQY
V: TRBV5-1
J: TRBJ2-7

CDR3: ASSPSDARQGNGYEQY
V: TRBV27
J: NA

CDR3: ASSGVPPNYGYT
V: TRBV6-1
J: TRBJ1-2

CDR3: SVAGGYNSPLH
V: TRBV29-1
J: TRBJ1-6

CDR3: ASSLAGGKETQY
V: TRBV7-8
J: TRBJ2-5

CDR3: ASSAGTVRLAKNIQY
V: TRBV6-1
J: TRBJ2-4

CDR3: SSQAGIGTEAF
V: TRBV29-1
J: TRBJ1-1